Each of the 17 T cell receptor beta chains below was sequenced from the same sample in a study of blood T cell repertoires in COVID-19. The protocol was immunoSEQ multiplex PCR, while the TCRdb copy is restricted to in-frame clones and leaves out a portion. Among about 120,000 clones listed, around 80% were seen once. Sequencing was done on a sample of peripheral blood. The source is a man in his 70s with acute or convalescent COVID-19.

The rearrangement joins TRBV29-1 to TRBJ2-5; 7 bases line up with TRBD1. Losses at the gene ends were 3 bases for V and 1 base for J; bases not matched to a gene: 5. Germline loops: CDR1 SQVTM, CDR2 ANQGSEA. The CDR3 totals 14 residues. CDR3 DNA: TGCAGCGTTGACGGGGCAGGGGGCCAAGAGACCCAGTACTTC. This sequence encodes CSVDGAGGQETQYF.

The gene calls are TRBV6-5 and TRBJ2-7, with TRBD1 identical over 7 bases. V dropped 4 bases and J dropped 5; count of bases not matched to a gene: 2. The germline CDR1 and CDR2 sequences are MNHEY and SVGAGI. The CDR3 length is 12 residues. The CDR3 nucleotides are TGTGCCAGCAGTTTGGACAGGCACGAGCAGTACTTC. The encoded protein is CASSLDRHEQYF.

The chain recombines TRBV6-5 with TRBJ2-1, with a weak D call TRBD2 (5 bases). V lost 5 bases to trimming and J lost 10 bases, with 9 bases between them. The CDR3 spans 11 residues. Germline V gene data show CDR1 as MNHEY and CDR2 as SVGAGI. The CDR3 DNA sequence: TGTGCCAGCAGTCTAGCCCCGGAGCAGTTCTTC. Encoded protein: CASSLAPEQFF.

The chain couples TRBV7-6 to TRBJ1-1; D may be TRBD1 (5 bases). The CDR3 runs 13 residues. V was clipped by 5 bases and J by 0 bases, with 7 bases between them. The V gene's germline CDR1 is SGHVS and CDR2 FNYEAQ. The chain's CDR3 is CASSQTVNTEAFF. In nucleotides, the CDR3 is TGTGCCAGCAGCCAGACAGTGAACACTGAAGCTTTCTTT.

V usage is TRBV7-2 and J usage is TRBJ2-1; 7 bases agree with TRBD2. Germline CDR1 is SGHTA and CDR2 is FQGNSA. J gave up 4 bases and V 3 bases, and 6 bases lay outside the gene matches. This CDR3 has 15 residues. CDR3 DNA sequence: TGTGCCAGCAGCTTGGGGGGGACCACTTACAATGAGCAGTTCTTC. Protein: CASSLGGTTYNEQFF.

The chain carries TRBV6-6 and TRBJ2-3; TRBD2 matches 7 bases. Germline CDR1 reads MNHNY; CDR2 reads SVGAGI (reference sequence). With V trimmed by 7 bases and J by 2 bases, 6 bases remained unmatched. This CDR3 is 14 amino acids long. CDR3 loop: CASTPGTTTDTQYF. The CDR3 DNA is TGTGCCAGCACCCCCGGGACTACCACAGATACGCAGTATTTT.

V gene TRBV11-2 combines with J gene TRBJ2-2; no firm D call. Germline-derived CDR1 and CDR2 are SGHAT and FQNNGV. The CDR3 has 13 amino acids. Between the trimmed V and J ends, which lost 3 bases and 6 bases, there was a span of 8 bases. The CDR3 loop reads CASSFGGPGELFF. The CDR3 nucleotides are TGTGCCAGCAGCTTTGGTGGGCCCGGGGAGCTGTTTTTT.

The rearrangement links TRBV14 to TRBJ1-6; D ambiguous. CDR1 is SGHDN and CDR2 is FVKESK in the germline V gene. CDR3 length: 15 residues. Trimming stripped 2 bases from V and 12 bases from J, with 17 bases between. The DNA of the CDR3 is TGTGCCAGCAGCCAAACCTGGAGTGGGCGGGGACCCCTCCACTTT. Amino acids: CASSQTWSGRGPLHF.

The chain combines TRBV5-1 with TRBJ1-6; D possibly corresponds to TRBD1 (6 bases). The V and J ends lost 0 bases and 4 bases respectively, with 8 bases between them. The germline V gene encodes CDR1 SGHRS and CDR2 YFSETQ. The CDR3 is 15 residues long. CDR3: CASSLEGHYNSPLHF. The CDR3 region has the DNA TGCGCCAGCAGCTTGGAGGGACATTATAATTCACCCCTCCACTTT.

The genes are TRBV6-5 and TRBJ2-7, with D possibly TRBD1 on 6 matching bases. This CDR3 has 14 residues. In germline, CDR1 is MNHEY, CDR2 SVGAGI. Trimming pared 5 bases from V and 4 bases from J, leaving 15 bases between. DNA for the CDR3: TGTGCCAGCAGTCCCGGGACAATCATTTACGAGCAGTACTTC. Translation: CASSPGTIIYEQYF.

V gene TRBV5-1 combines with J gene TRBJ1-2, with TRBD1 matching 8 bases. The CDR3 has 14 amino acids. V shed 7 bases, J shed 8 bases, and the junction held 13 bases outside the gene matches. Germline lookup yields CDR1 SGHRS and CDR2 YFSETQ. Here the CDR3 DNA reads TGCGCCAGCCGAACCTACAGGGGGACAGGCGGCTACACCTTC. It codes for CASRTYRGTGGYTF.

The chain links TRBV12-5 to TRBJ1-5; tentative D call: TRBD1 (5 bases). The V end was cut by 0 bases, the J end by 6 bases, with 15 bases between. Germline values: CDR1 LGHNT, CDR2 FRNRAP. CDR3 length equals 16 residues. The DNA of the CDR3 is TGTGCTAGTGGTTTGGTACACGGGGGATCGGGTCAGCCCCAGCATTTT. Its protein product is CASGLVHGGSGQPQHF.

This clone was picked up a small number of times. The CDR3 loop is CASSPGAGTNEKLFF. In nucleotides, the CDR3 is TGTGCCAGCTCACCAGGGGCAGGAACTAATGAAAAACTGTTTTTT. The chain is built from TRBV18 and TRBJ1-4; D might be TRBD1 (5 bases). The CDR3 extends over 15 amino acids. Trimming cost V 2 bases and J 1 base, with 8 bases left between them. Germline CDR1 reads KGHSH; CDR2 reads LQKENI.

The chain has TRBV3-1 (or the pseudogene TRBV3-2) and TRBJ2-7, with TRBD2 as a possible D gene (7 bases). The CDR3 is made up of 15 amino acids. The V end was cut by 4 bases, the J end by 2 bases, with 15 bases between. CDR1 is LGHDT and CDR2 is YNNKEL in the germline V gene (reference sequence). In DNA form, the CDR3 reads TGTGCCAGCAGCCCCAAAGGGAGGGGGACCTACGAGCAGTACTTC. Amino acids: CASSPKGRGTYEQYF.

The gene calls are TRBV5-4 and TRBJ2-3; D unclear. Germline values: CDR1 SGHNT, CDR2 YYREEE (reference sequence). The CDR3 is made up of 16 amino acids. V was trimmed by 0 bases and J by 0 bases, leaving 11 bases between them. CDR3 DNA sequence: TGTGCCAGCAGCTTGGTAGGCCTGGGCAGCACAGATACGCAGTATTTT. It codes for CASSLVGLGSTDTQYF.

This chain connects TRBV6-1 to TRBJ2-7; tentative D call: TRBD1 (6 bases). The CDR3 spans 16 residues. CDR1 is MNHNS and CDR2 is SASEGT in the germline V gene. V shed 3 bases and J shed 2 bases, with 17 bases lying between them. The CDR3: CASSDFGLRTAYEQYF. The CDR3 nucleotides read TGTGCCAGCAGTGATTTCGGTCTGAGGACAGCCTACGAGCAGTACTTC.

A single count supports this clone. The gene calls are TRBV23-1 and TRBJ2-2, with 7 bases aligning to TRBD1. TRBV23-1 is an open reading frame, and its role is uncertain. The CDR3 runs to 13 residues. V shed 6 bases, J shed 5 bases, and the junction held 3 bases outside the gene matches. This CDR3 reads CASSHRGTGELFF. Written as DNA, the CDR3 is TGCGCCAGCAGCCACAGGGGAACCGGGGAGCTGTTTTTT.